The entry that follows covers one T cell receptor (beta chain) sequence. In this sample, this clonotype turned up many times. The antigen it recognizes is unknown. No qualities accompany the bases; no much larger clone lies one base away. The sample comes from a study of blood T cells in healthy people across ages (dated by TCRdb to 2013 to 2016). Background on the whole study: In model experiments, template switching captured roughly one uniquely barcoded TCR beta cDNA molecule for every two T cells. Using deep sequencing normalized with unique cDNA molecular identifiers, the study measured how TCR beta repertoire diversity changes with age. Four age groups were formed from the donors: young (average about 17 years), middle-aged (approximately 39), aged (approximately 60) and long-lived (roughly 81). To avoid experimental bias, donors of different ages were randomly spread across the sequencing lanes. For two donors (one aged 18 to 30 and one aged 80 or older), the study analyzed two additional independent replicas of 1 million unique cDNA reads from the same blood draw.

Donors were approximately 42 systemically healthy Caucasian individuals from Russia aged roughly 6 to 90 years. Each donor gave ten milliliters of peripheral blood, collected into EDTA-treated Vacutainer tubes. PBMCs were isolated by Ficoll-Paque density-gradient centrifugation, with at least 6.5 million obtained per sample. Trizol reagent was used to extract total RNA from the PBMCs, yielding at least 5 micrograms per sample. For every donor, flow cytometry on a PBMC aliquot measured the percentage of naive CD45RAhigh/CD27high T cells. Results the study describes overall, beyond this receptor: Conclusive comparison of naive and antigen-experienced compartments was prevented by the profiling of bulk unsorted PBMCs. Observed TCR beta diversity correlated strongly with the percentage of naive T cells measured by flow cytometry. As age increased, observed TCR beta diversity per million T cells dropped in a roughly linear way, and a significant reduction was already evident by age 40. Compared with the aged group, more naive CD4+ T cells, fewer expanded clones and increased TCR diversity were shown by the long-lived group, suggesting age selection. Estimates of total diversity based on one million sequenced T cells were regarded as lower bounds and as underestimates. Because the CMV infection status of the donors was unknown, age-related changes in expanded clonotypes may potentially have been confounded.

Library preparation was by 5' RACE. Sequencer: Illumina HiSeq 2500. A second PCR of 7 to 11 cycles was run with a J-beta primer mix and a sample-barcoded 5' primer. A template-switch 5' adaptor carrying 12 random nucleotides introduced a unique molecular identifier onto each TCR beta cDNA molecule. Each sample yielded at least 3 million CDR3-containing paired-end reads. The Mint cDNA synthesis kit, primed by a TRBC-specific oligonucleotide, was used to synthesize first-strand cDNA from all RNA. Following uracil-DNA glycosylase treatment, all cDNA underwent a first 18-cycle PCR with the universal primers M1SS and BC2_uni_R. As for the authors' bioinformatics: Each sample was normalized by randomly selecting 1 million high-quality reads, each carrying a distinct molecular identifier. Instead of being binned into consensus sequences, reads with shared molecular identifiers were discarded. CDR3 identification, clonotype clustering and error correction used MiTCR with a Q25 quality threshold and the strictest error-elimination algorithm. A nonparametric unseen species model with Euler transformation was used to estimate lower-bound total TCR beta diversity. TCRdb itself trimmed the public reads at Q25 with fastp, ran MiXCR and retained productive beta chains. A single entry per CDR3 protein holds the most common genes and DNA from its merged rows. The V and J calls follow TCRdb's processing rather than the paper's. Present in this sample are roughly 1.5 million distinct CDR3 sequences, roughly 43% of which were seen just once. About 3.8% of the sample rests with the top ten.

The source of this sequence is a young woman in good health. Sequenced material: blood.

At the DNA level, the sequence is TGTGCCATCAGACTCGGGACTAGCGGGAGTATAGGTGAGCAGTTCTTC. The resulting protein is CAIRLGTSGSIGEQFF. The V and J segments used are TRBV10-3 and TRBJ2-1; 14 bases in between match TRBD2. Germline trimming amounts to 6 bases on V and 9 bases on J, with 10 as the count of junction bases outside the gene matches. Including the terminal cysteine and phenylalanine, the CDR3 comprises 16 residues. Kept here is only the CDR3 DNA, which spans 48 bases and is read in frame from base 1. CDR1 and CDR2 are drawn from the germline V gene: ENHRY, SYGVKD.